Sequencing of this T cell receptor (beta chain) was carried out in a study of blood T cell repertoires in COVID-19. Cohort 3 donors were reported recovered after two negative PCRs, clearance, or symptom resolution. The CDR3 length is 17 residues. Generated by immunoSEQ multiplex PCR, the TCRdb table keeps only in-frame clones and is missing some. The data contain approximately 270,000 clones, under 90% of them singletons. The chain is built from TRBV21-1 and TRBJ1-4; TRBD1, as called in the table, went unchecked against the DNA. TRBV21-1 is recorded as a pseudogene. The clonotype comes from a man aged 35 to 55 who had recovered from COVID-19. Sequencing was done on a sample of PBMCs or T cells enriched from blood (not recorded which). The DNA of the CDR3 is TGTGCCAGCAGCAAAGGAGCCGACAGGGGGGCTAATGAAAAACTGTTTTTT. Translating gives CASSKGADRGANEKLFF.